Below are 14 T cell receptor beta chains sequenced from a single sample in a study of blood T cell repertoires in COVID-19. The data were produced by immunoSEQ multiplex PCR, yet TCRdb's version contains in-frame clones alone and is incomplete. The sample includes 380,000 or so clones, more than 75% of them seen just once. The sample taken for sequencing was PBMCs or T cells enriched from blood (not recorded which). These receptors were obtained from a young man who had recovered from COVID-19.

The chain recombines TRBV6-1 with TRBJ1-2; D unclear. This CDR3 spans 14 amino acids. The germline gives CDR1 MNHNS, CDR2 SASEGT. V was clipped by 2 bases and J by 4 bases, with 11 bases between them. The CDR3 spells CASSEMAGPYGYTF. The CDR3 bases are TGTGCCAGCAGTGAAATGGCAGGCCCCTATGGCTACACCTTC.

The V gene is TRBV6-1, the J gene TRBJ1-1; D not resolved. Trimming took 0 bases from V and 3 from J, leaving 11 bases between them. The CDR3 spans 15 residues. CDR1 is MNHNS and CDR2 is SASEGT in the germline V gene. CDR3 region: CASSEARPADTEAFF. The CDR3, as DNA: TGTGCCAGCAGTGAAGCACGACCAGCGGACACTGAAGCTTTCTTT.

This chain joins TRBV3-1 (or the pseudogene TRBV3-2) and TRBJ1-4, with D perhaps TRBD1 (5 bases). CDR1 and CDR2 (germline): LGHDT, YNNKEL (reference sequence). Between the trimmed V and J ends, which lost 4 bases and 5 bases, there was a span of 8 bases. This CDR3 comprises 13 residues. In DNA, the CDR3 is TGTGCCAGCAGCCGGGGGGGGAATGAAAAACTGTTTTTT. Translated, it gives CASSRGGNEKLFF.

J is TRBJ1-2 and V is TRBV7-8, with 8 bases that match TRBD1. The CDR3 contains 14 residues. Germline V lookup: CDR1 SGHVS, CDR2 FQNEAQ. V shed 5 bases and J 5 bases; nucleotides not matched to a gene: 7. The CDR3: CASSDSGGGYGYTF. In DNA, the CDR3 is TGTGCCAGCAGCGACTCAGGGGGCGGGTATGGCTACACCTTC.

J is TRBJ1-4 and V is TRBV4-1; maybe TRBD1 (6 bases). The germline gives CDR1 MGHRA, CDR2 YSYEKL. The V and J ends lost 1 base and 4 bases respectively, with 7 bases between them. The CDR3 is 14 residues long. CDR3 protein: CASSQGTVNEKLFF. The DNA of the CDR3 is TGCGCCAGCAGCCAAGGGACAGTTAATGAAAAACTGTTTTTT.

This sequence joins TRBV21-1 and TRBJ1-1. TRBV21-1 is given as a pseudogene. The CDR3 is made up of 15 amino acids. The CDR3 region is CASPPVEDLNTEAFF. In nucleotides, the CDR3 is TGTGCCAGCCCGCCAGTGGAGGACTTGAACACTGAAGCTTTCTTT.

The CDR3 bases are TGTGCCACCAGAGAGACAGGGCTGGGCTACACCTTC. The encoded protein is CATRETGLGYTF. The J gene is TRBJ1-2, the V gene TRBV2; TRBD1 matches at 7 bases. In germline, CDR1 is SNHLY, CDR2 FYNNEI. CDR3 length: 12 residues. The V segment lost 10 bases and the J segment 8 bases; nucleotides outside the gene matches: 10.

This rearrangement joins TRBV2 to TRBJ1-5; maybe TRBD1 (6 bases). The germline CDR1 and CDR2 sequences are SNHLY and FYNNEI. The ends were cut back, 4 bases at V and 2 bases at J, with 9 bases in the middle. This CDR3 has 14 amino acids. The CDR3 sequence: CASSVRGGNQPQHF. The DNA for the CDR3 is TGTGCCAGCAGTGTCAGGGGAGGCAATCAGCCCCAGCATTTT.

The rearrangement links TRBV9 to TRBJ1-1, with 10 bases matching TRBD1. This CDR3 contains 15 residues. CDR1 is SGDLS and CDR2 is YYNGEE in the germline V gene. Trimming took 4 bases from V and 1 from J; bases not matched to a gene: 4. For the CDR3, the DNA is TGTGCCAGCAGCTACCGGGACAGGGGGAACACTGAAGCTTTCTTT. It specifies CASSYRDRGNTEAFF.

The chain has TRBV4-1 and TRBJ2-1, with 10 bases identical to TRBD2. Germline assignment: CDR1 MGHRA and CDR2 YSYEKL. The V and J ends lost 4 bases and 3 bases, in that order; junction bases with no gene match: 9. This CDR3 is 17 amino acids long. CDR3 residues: CASSPSRLAGVYNEQFF. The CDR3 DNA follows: TGCGCCAGCAGCCCAAGTAGGCTAGCGGGGGTCTACAATGAGCAGTTCTTC.

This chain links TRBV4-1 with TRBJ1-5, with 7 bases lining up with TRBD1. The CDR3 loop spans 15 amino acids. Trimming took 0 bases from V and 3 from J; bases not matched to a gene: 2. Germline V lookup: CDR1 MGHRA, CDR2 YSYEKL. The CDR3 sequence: CASSQEGGPNQPQHF. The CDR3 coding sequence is TGCGCCAGCAGCCAAGAAGGGGGCCCCAATCAGCCCCAGCATTTT.

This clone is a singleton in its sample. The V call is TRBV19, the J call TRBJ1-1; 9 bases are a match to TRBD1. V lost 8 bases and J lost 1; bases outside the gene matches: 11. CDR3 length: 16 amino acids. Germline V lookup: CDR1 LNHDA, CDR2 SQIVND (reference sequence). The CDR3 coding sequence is TGTGCCAGTCGGAGACCTGTGGGACAGGGGAACACTGAAGCTTTCTTT. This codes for CASRRPVGQGNTEAFF.

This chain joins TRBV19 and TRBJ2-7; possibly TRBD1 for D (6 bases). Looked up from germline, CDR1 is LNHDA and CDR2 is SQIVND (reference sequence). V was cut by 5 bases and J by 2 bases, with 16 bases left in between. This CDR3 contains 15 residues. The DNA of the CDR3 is TGTGCCAGTAGTGTCGGACAGAGGTTCCCCTACGAGCAGTACTTC. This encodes CASSVGQRFPYEQYF.

The CDR3 nucleotides read TGTGCCAGCTCACCCCAGGGGTACTCCTACGAGCAGTACTTC. This gives the protein CASSPQGYSYEQYF. The chain couples TRBV18 to TRBJ2-7; tentative D call: TRBD1 (6 bases). CDR1 is KGHSH and CDR2 is LQKENI in the germline V gene. The V end lost 3 bases, the J end lost 0 bases, and 9 bases lay between the germline ends. The CDR3 has 14 amino acids.